The rows below give T cell receptor beta chains drawn from one sample of a study of human T cells and chemical hapten exposure. In TCRdb, the RACE reads were re-called with MiXCR into one record per CDR3 protein. Of 150,000 to 200,000 distinct CDR3 sequences listed, 20% to 25% are singletons. The source was whole blood, collected in connection with sensitization to the hapten diphenylcyclopropenone (DPC). The source of these receptors is a woman aged 45-60 years with alopecia areata. Some clones in this sample may be carry-over from other donors' samples. The conserved cysteine and the conserved F or W are not part of the CDR3 here. A D gene is named only where the DNA matches it firmly. A clone size is listed for some rows: how often the clone was seen (once, few, many), or a class if it is expanded.

>NA|TRBJ1-2|TRBV29-1|NA
SVGGGKDYGYT
>NA|TRBJ1-5|TRBV6-2/TRBV6-3|NA
ASSLYYEPQH
>NA|TRBJ2-3|TRBV12-3/TRBV12-4|TRBD1
ASSTLDRGGTDTQY
>few|TRBJ2-3|TRBV7-9|TRBD2
ASSWTSSTDTQY
>NA|TRBJ2-4|TRBV30|TRBD2
AWRDRTGTSGRSVTKNIQY
>NA|TRBJ2-3|TRBV10-3|TRBD2
AISGSGISTDTQY
>NA|TRBJ1-3|TRBV6-5|NA
ASSYSPPGTGNTIY
>NA|TRBJ1-1|TRBV20-1|NA
SARDLPGDTEAF
>few|TRBJ2-2|TRBV28|TRBD2
ASRLAGVLGELF
>few|TRBJ2-3|TRBV6-1|NA
ASSDGSKRDTQY
>NA|TRBJ1-1|TRBV5-1|NA
ASSLSVGGQTEAF
>NA|TRBJ1-4|TRBV10-2|TRBD1
ASSRGGQGTTNEKLF
>NA|TRBJ2-3|TRBV20-1|NA
SARDELREVTDTQY
>NA|TRBJ2-7|TRBV27|TRBD2
ASAPGASGTYEQY
>few|TRBJ2-3|TRBV7-3|NA
ASSLQGLITDTQY
>NA|TRBJ1-2|TRBV7-9|NA
ASSLFPGTSTNYGYT
>NA|TRBJ2-5|TRBV28|NA
ASSVGGGETQY
>NA|TRBJ1-6|TRBV27|NA
ASSLQGHYNSPLH